This T cell receptor beta chain came from a study of T cells in Graves' hyperthyroidism and ophthalmopathy. The TCR beta CDR3 regions underwent amplification using RNA transcripts as the source. HTBI primers were employed in a first-round RT-PCR of the TCR CDR3. TCRdb reprocessed the multiplex PCR reads with MiXCR, giving one entry per CDR3 protein. The table has about 400,000 distinct CDR3 sequences, about 15% seen once; the top ten hold about 19%. CDR1 MNHNS and CDR2 SASEGT come from the germline V gene. There are 14 residues in the CDR3. V was pared by 6 bases and J by 10 bases, with 16 bases between.

The origin of this receptor is a woman aged 25-40 years with Graves' ophthalmopathy. Sequencing input: blood. The J gene is TRBJ1-6, the V gene TRBV6-1, with D possibly being TRBD1 (6 bases). The CDR3 coding sequence is TGTGCCAGCAGGGGAACAGGGCAGAGGTCACCCCTCCACTTT. It yields the protein CASRGTGQRSPLHF.